One sample yielded the 27 T cell receptor beta chains listed below, sequenced in a study of blood T cells in healthy people across ages. The authors ran a second PCR of 7 to 11 cycles using a sample-barcoded 5' primer and a J-beta primer mix. TCRdb re-derived calls from the 5' RACE reads in MiXCR, one entry per CDR3 protein. The sample lists fewer than 950,000 distinct CDR3 sequences, less than 70% occurring once. Sequenced: blood. The receptors come from an older man in good health.

The CDR3 bases are TGCGCCAGCAGCTTGGGAGGATACGGCAATAGCAATCAGCCCCAGCATTTT. This sequence encodes CASSLGGYGNSNQPQHF. The rearrangement uses TRBV5-1 and TRBJ1-5; D ambiguous. V dropped 0 bases and J dropped 0 bases, with 13 bases sitting between them. CDR1 and CDR2 (germline): SGHRS, YFSETQ. The length of the CDR3 is 17 residues.

This clonotype was recorded a few times. This rearrangement joins TRBV20-1 to TRBJ2-1, with D possibly being TRBD1 (6 bases). V lost 6 bases, J lost 2 bases, and 14 bases lay in between. This CDR3 spans 14 amino acids. Germline V gene lookup returns CDR1 DFQATT and CDR2 SNEGSKA (reference sequence). The chain's CDR3 is CSAMQGYTYNEQFF. The CDR3 nucleotides are TGCAGTGCGATGCAGGGGTATACCTACAATGAGCAGTTCTTC.

Concerning this clonotype itself: A read error is possible here, since a much larger clone lies one base away. The chain links TRBV4-1 to TRBJ2-1; D is possibly TRBD2 (5 bases). Germline loops: CDR1 MGHRA, CDR2 YSYEKL. CDR3 length equals 15 residues. V was shortened by 4 bases and J by 4 bases, with 14 bases between the two germline ends. CDR3 nucleotide sequence: TGCGCCAGCAGCCGAGCGGTAGGCCCTTACAATGAGCAGTTCTTC. Protein product: CASSRAVGPYNEQFF.

This chain links TRBV7-9 with TRBJ1-4; the match to TRBD1 covers 8 bases. V lost 4 bases to trimming and J lost 3 bases; unmatched junction nucleotides: 4. The CDR3 is made up of 15 amino acids. Germline V gene lookup returns CDR1 SEHNR and CDR2 FQNEAQ (reference sequence). The CDR3 coding sequence is TGTGCCAGCAGCTCAGGACAGGGTCCTAATGAAAAACTGTTTTTT. Its translation: CASSSGQGPNEKLFF.

The V gene is TRBV7-2, the J gene TRBJ2-1, with 8 bases fitting TRBD2. With V trimmed by 5 bases and J by 5 bases, 8 bases remained unmatched. CDR3 size: 15 residues. Germline lookup yields CDR1 SGHTA and CDR2 FQGNSA. CDR3 DNA sequence: TGTGCCAGCAGCCCCCCTAGCGGGTATAACAATGAGCAGTTCTTC. Amino acid sequence: CASSPPSGYNNEQFF.

There are a few counts of this clonotype. J is TRBJ2-3 and V is TRBV3-1; no clear D. This CDR3 comprises 11 residues. V was trimmed by 3 bases and J by 7 bases, leaving 5 bases between them. Germline V gene data show CDR1 as LGHDT and CDR2 as YNNKEL (reference sequence). CDR3 sequence reads: CASSHRNTQYF. The DNA for the CDR3 is TGTGCCAGCAGCCATCGGAATACGCAGTATTTT.

This clonotype was picked up one time. A read error is likely, as this CDR3 ends without the conserved phenylalanine or tryptophan. The V gene is TRBV2, the J gene TRBJ2-4; possibly TRBD1 for D (5 bases). The J call may be in error: the DNA end matches TRBJ2-7 better. Germline CDR1 is SNHLY and CDR2 is FYNNEI. CDR3 size: 15 residues. The CDR3 region has the DNA TGTGCCAGCAGTGAACTCTCGACAGCGACCTACGAGCAGTACTTA. Protein: CASSELSTATYEQYL.

In its sample, this clonotype was seen a few times. The rearrangement uses TRBV27 and TRBJ2-7, with a possible D match to TRBD1 (6 bases). The CDR3 is 14 residues long. Trimming took off 1 base at V and 2 bases at J, with 9 bases between the two ends. Germline CDR1 and CDR2: MNHEY and SMNVEV (reference sequence). The CDR3, as DNA: TGTGCCAGCAGTTTATGGGCAGGGGCCTACGAGCAGTACTTC. Its translation: CASSLWAGAYEQYF.

A few counts support this clonotype. This chain uses TRBV20-1 with TRBJ2-5; TRBD2 aligns across 9 bases. The germline V gene has CDR1 DFQATT and CDR2 SNEGSKA (reference sequence). The length of the CDR3 is 15 residues. J was trimmed by 3 bases and V by 2 bases; bases with no gene match: 7. Written as DNA, the CDR3 is TGCAGTGCTAGAAGCAGTAGCGGGAGAAAAGAGACCCAGTACTTC. Its protein product is CSARSSSGRKETQYF.

The V call is TRBV24-1, the J call TRBJ2-1; 7 bases agree with TRBD1. The length of the CDR3 is 15 residues. V lost 3 bases and J lost 4; bases outside the gene matches: 5. Germline V gene lookup returns CDR1 KGHDR and CDR2 SFDVKD. The CDR3 region has the DNA TGTGCCACCAGTGATCCTACAGGGGCGTACAATGAGCAGTTCTTC. Amino acids: CATSDPTGAYNEQFF.

The chain links TRBV7-9 to TRBJ1-5, with D maybe TRBD1 (5 bases). Per germline, CDR1 SEHNR and CDR2 FQNEAQ (reference sequence). The V end was cut by 5 bases, the J end by 7 bases, with 9 bases between. This CDR3 is 12 amino acids long. DNA of the CDR3: TGTGCCAGCAGCACAGGTGAGCAGCCCCAGCATTTT. Its protein is CASSTGEQPQHF.

The chain carries TRBV12-3 or TRBV12-4 and TRBJ1-2; D is unclear. V shed 2 bases and J shed 2 bases, with 15 bases lying between them. This CDR3 is 16 amino acids long. CDR3 in amino acids: CASSLTRPQQNYGYTF. CDR3 DNA sequence: TGTGCCAGCAGTTTAACTCGACCACAACAGAACTATGGCTACACCTTC.

The chain carries TRBV29-1 and TRBJ1-2; D possibly corresponds to TRBD1 (5 bases). The germline V gene encodes CDR1 SQVTM and CDR2 ANQGSEA. Trimming stripped 1 base from V and 6 bases from J, with 12 bases between. The CDR3 is made up of 13 amino acids. The CDR3 sequence is CSVEGRGVHGYTF. For the CDR3, the DNA is TGCAGCGTTGAAGGGCGGGGGGTGCATGGCTACACCTTC.

The genes are TRBV12-3 or TRBV12-4 and TRBJ2-7; perhaps TRBD1 as D (5 bases). The CDR3 is made up of 15 amino acids. V dropped 1 base and J dropped 2 bases, with 12 bases sitting between them. The CDR3 sequence is CASSLGPRVPYEQYF. The CDR3 bases are TGTGCCAGCAGTTTAGGTCCCAGGGTTCCCTACGAGCAGTACTTC.

The chain uses TRBV25-1 and TRBJ2-1; D not resolved. Trimming took 5 bases from V and 4 from J, leaving 15 bases between them. CDR1 is MGHDK and CDR2 is SYGVNS in the germline V gene. This CDR3 has 15 residues. The CDR3, as DNA: TGTGCCAGCAGTAGTGCCTCCTCAATGTACAATGAGCAGTTCTTC. Its translation is CASSSASSMYNEQFF.

This clonotype has more than one count but fewer than ten. The rearrangement links TRBV7-2 to TRBJ2-7, with D tentatively TRBD2 (6 bases). In germline, CDR1 is SGHTA, CDR2 FQGNSA. V shed 2 bases and J shed 2 bases, with 10 bases lying between them. CDR3 length: 14 amino acids. CDR3 protein: CASSLPGSTYEQYF. CDR3 nucleotides: TGTGCCAGCAGCTTACCCGGGAGCACCTACGAGCAGTACTTC.

This clonotype was seen a few times. This CDR3 is CASSLGLAGGVQETQYF. The CDR3 DNA sequence: TGTGCCAGCAGCTTAGGACTAGCGGGAGGCGTTCAAGAGACCCAGTACTTC. This sequence joins TRBV7-3 and TRBJ2-5; 14 nucleotides agree with TRBD2. Germline CDR1 and CDR2: SGHTA and FQGTGA. CDR3 length: 17 amino acids. V shed 2 bases, J shed 2 bases, and the junction held 4 bases outside the gene matches.

This chain uses TRBV29-1 with TRBJ2-1, with TRBD2 matching over 12 bases. J gave up 1 base and V 6 bases, and 7 bases lay outside the gene matches. Germline values: CDR1 SQVTM, CDR2 ANQGSEA. The CDR3 has 16 amino acids. The CDR3 spells CSVQGTSGPSYNEQFF. The CDR3 DNA reads TGCAGCGTCCAAGGGACTAGCGGGCCGTCCTACAATGAGCAGTTCTTC.

This clonotype was counted a few times. CDR3 residues: CASRTEIFSGANVLTF. The CDR3 coding sequence is TGTGCCAGCAGGACAGAGATTTTCTCTGGGGCCAACGTCCTGACTTTC. The chain employs TRBV12-3 or TRBV12-4 and TRBJ2-6; D may be TRBD1 (5 bases). Trimming cost V 6 bases and J 0 bases, with 12 bases left between them. This CDR3 spans 16 amino acids.

The rearrangement links TRBV24-1 to TRBJ2-3; D possibly matches TRBD1 or TRBD2 (5 bases each). V was shortened by 9 bases and J by 1 base, with 13 bases between the two germline ends. From germline, CDR1 is KGHDR and CDR2 SFDVKD. CDR3 size: 14 residues. CDR3: CATGSQGGTDTQYF. The CDR3 coding sequence is TGTGCCACCGGGTCTCAGGGAGGCACAGATACGCAGTATTTT.

The chain is built from TRBV28 and TRBJ1-2, with a tentative D call TRBD1 (5 bases). Trimming pared 5 bases from V and 4 bases from J, leaving 17 bases between. The CDR3 totals 15 residues. CDR1 is MDHEN and CDR2 is SYDVKM in the germline V gene. Here the CDR3 reads CASSTPDRASYGYTF. Written as DNA, the CDR3 is TGTGCCAGCAGTACACCCGACAGAGCTTCCTATGGCTACACCTTC.

This clonotype was seen a few times. The chain joins TRBV27 to TRBJ1-5; no clear D. This CDR3 region has 13 residues. V was pared by 10 bases and J by 4 bases, with 14 bases between. CDR1 and CDR2 from the germline V gene are MNHEY and SMNVEV (reference sequence). CDR3 amino acids: CATRRVLNQPQHF. The CDR3 DNA sequence: TGTGCCACCCGGCGGGTGTTAAATCAGCCCCAGCATTTT.

The chain recombines TRBV11-3 with TRBJ2-1; 13 positions agree with TRBD2. The CDR3 spans 17 residues. Germline CDR1 reads SGHNT; CDR2 reads YENEEA. The ends lost 3 bases at V and 9 bases at J; junction bases unmatched: 11. This CDR3 is CASSFGPLAGGPGEQFF. The CDR3 DNA reads TGTGCCAGCAGCTTCGGACCACTAGCGGGAGGGCCGGGTGAGCAGTTCTTC.

The chain has TRBV6-1 and TRBJ1-5; 8 bases are shared with TRBD1. Per germline, CDR1 MNHNS and CDR2 SASEGT. The CDR3 is 18 amino acids. Trimming at V came to 6 bases and at J to 0 bases, leaving 13 bases not matched to a gene. The CDR3 sequence: CASSRTQQGVSSNQPQHF. CDR3 nucleotide sequence: TGTGCCAGCAGCCGAACCCAACAGGGGGTCTCTAGCAATCAGCCCCAGCATTTT.

There are a few counts of this clonotype. This chain uses TRBV7-2 with TRBJ2-1; 8 positions match TRBD2. The trim removed 0 bases at V and 6 bases at J, leaving 1 base unmatched. CDR1 is SGHTA and CDR2 is FQGNSA in the germline V gene. CDR3 length: 14 residues. CDR3 bases: TGTGCCAGCAGCTTAGCGGGACTAGTCAATGAGCAGTTCTTC. This translates into CASSLAGLVNEQFF.

The rearrangement uses TRBV24-1 and TRBJ2-1; 8 bases align to TRBD2. Germline V gene lookup returns CDR1 KGHDR and CDR2 SFDVKD. The CDR3 has 15 amino acids. The J segment lost 8 bases and the V segment lost 4 bases, leaving 9 bases of the junction unmatched. CDR3 sequence: CATSEVAGGGDEQFF. The CDR3 DNA sequence: TGTGCCACCAGTGAGGTGGCGGGAGGAGGGGATGAGCAGTTCTTC.

This clonotype occurred once. Here the CDR3 reads CASTRTGGMSSYEQYF. For the CDR3, the DNA is TGTGCCAGCACCCGGACCGGGGGAATGAGCTCCTACGAGCAGTACTTC. The chain combines TRBV6-1 with TRBJ2-5, with D possibly matching TRBD2 (6 bases). The J call may be mistaken, given a closer DNA end match to TRBJ2-7. CDR1 MNHNS and CDR2 SASEGT come from the germline V gene. This CDR3 is built from 16 residues.